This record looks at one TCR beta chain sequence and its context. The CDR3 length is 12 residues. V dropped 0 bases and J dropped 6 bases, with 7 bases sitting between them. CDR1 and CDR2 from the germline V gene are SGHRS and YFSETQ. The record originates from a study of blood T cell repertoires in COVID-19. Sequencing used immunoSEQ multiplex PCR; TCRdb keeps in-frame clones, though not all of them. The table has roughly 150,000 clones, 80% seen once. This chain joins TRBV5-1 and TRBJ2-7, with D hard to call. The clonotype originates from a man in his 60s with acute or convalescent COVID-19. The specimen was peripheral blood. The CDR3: CASSLGQREQYF. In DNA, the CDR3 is TGCGCCAGCAGCTTGGGCCAGCGCGAGCAGTACTTC.